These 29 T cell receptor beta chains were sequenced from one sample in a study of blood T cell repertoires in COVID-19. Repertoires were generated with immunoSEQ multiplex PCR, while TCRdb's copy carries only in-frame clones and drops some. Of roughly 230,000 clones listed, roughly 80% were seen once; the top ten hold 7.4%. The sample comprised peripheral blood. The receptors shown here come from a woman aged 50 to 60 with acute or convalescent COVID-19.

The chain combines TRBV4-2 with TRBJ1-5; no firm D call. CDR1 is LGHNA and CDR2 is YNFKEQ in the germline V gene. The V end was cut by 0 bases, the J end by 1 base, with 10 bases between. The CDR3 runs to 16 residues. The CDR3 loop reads CASSQDLRGSNQPQHF. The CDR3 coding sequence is TGTGCCAGCAGCCAAGATCTCCGCGGGAGCAATCAGCCCCAGCATTTT.

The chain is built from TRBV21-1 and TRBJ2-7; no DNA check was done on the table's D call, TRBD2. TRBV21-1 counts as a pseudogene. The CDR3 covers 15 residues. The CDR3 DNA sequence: TGTGCCAGCAGCAAAGGGGCGGGGGGCAAGGACGAGCAGTACTTC. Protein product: CASSKGAGGKDEQYF.

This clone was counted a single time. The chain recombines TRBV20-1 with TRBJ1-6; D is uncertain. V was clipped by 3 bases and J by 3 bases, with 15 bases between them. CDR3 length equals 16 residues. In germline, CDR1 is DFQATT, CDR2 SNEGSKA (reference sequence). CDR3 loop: CSASTPTGYYNSPLHF. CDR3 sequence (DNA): TGCAGTGCTAGTACCCCGACGGGGTACTATAATTCACCCCTCCACTTT.

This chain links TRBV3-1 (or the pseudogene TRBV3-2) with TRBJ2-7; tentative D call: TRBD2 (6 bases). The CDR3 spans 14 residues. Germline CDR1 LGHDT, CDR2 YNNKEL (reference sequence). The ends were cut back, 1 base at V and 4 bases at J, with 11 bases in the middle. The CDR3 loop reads CASSQGLGGYEQYF. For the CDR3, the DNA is TGTGCCAGCAGCCAAGGACTAGGAGGGTACGAGCAGTACTTC.

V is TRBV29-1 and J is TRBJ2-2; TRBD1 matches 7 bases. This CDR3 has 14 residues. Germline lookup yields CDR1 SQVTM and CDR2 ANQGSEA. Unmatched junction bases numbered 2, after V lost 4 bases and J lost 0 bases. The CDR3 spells CSVGDSPNTGELFF. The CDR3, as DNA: TGCAGCGTTGGGGACAGCCCGAACACCGGGGAGCTGTTTTTT.

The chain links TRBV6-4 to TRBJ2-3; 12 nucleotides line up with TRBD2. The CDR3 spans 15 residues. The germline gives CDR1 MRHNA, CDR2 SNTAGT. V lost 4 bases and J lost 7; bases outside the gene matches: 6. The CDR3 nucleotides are TGTGCCAGCAGTGCGGCTAGCGGGAGGGCGAATACGCAGTATTTT. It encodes CASSAASGRANTQYF.

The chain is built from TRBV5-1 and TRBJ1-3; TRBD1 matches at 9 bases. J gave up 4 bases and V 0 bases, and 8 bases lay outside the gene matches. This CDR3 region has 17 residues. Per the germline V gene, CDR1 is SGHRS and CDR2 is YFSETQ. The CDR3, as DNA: TGCGCCAGCAGCTTGGCCCGGACAGGGGTGGTCGGAAACACCATATATTTT. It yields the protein CASSLARTGVVGNTIYF.

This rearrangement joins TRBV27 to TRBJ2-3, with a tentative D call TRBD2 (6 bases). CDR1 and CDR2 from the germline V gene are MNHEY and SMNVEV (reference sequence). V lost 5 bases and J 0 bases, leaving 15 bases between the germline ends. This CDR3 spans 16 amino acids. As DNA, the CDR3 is TGTGCCAGCAGTCCCCCCACTAGCAGAAGCACAGATACGCAGTATTTT. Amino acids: CASSPPTSRSTDTQYF.

CDR3 sequence: CASRRTGTRGEQYF. In DNA, the CDR3 is TGTGCCAGCAGACGGACAGGGACCCGGGGCGAGCAGTACTTC. The V and J genes are TRBV13 and TRBJ2-7; 8 bases map to TRBD1. The CDR3 has 14 amino acids. Unmatched junction bases numbered 10, after V lost 6 bases and J lost 6 bases. Germline V gives CDR1 PRHDT, CDR2 FYEKMQ (reference sequence).

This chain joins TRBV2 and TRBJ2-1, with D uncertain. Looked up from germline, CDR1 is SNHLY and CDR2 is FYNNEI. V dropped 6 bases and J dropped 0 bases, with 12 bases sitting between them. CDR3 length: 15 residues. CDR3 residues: CASSGKRSSYNEQFF. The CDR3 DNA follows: TGTGCCAGCAGCGGAAAGAGGAGCTCCTACAATGAGCAGTTCTTC.

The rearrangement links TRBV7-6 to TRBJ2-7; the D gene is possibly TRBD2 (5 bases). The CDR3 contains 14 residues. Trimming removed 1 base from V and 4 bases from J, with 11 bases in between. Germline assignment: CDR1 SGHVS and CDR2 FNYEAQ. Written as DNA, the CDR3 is TGTGCCAGCAGCTTAGTAGAGGGAGCATACGAGCAGTACTTC. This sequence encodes CASSLVEGAYEQYF.

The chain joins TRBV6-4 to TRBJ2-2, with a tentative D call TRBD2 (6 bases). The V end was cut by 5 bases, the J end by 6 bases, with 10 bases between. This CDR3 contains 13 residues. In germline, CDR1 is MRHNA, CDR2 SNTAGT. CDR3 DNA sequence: TGTGCCAGCAGTCCGGGAGACGCCGGGGAGCTGTTTTTT. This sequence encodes CASSPGDAGELFF.

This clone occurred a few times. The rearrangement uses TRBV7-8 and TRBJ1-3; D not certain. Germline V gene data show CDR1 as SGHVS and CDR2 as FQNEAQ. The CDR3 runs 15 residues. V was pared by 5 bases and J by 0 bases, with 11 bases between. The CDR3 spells CASSPLRSSGNTIYF. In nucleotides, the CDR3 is TGTGCCAGCAGCCCCCTGAGGAGCTCTGGAAACACCATATATTTT.

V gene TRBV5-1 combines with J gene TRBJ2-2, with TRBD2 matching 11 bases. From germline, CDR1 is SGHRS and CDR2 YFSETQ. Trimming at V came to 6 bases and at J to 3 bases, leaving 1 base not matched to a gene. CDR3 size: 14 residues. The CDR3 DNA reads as TGCGCCAGCACTAGCGGGGGGTACACCGGGGAGCTGTTTTTT. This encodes CASTSGGYTGELFF.

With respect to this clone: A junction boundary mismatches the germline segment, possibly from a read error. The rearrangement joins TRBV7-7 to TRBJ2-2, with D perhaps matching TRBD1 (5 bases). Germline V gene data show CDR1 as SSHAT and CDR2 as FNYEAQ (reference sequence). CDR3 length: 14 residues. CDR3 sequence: CASSPARVTGELFF. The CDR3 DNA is TGTGCTAGCAGCCCAGCCAGGGTCACCGGGGAGCTGTTTTTT.

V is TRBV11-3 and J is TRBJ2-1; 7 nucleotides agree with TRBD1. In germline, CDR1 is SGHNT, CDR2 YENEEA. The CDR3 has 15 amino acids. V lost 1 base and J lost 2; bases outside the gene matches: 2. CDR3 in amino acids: CASSLGGGPYNEQFF. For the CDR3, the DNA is TGTGCCAGCAGCTTAGGAGGGGGCCCCTACAATGAGCAGTTCTTC. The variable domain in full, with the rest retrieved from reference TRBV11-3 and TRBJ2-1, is EAGVVQSPRYKIIEKKQPVAFWCNPISGHNTLYWYLQNLGQGPELLIRYENEEAVDDSQLPKDRFSAERLKGVDSTLKIQPAELGDSAVYLCASSLGGGPYNEQFFGPGTRLTVL.

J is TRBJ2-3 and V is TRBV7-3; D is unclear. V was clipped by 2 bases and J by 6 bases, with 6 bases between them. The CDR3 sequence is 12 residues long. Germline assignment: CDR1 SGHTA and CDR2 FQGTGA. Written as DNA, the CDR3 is TGTGCCAGCAGCTTATTCGGTGATACGCAGTATTTT. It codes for CASSLFGDTQYF.

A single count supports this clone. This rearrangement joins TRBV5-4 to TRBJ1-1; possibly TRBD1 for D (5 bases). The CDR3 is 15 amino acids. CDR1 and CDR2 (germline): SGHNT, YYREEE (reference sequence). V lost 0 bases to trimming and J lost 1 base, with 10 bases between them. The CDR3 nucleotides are TGTGCCAGCAGCTTGGCCGCCAGGGCGAACACTGAAGCTTTCTTT. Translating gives CASSLAARANTEAFF.

The CDR3 nucleotides read TGTGCCAGTAGTACCTTTCAGGGGCAGGGTAATGAAAAACTGTTTTTT. This codes for CASSTFQGQGNEKLFF. V is TRBV19 and J is TRBJ1-4, with D tentatively TRBD1 (6 bases). V lost 4 bases and J lost 4, with 16 bases in between. Germline-derived CDR1 and CDR2 are LNHDA and SQIVND (reference sequence). The CDR3 loop spans 16 amino acids.

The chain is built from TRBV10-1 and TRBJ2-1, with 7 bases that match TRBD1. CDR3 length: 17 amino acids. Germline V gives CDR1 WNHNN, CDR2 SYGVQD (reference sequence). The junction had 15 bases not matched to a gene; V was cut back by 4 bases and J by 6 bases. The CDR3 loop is CASSVTEGTVSFNEQFF. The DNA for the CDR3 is TGCGCCAGCAGTGTTACCGAGGGGACAGTCAGTTTCAATGAGCAGTTCTTC.

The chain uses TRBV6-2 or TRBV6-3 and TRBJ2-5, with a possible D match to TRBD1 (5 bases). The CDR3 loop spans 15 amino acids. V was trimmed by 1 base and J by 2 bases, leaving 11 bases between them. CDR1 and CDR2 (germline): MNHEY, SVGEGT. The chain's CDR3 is CASSYYRRQQETQYF. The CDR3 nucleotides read TGTGCCAGCAGTTACTATCGACGACAGCAAGAGACCCAGTACTTC.

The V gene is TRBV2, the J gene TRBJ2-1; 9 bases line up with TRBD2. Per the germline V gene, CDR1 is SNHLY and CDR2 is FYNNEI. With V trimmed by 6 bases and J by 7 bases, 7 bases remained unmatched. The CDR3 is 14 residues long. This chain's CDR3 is CASSRLAAWNEQFF. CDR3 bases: TGTGCCAGCAGCAGACTAGCGGCGTGGAATGAGCAGTTCTTC.

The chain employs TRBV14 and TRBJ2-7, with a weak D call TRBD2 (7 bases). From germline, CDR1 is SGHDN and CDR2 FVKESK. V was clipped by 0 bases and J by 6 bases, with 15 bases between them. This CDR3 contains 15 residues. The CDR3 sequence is CASSQDIRGGGEQYF. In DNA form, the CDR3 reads TGTGCCAGCAGCCAAGATATCCGAGGGGGGGGCGAGCAGTACTTC.

CDR3 nucleotide sequence: TGTGCCAGCAGTTGGTCAGGGGCTGGGTACAATGAGCAGTTCTTC. It specifies CASSWSGAGYNEQFF. V usage is TRBV6-2 or TRBV6-3 and J usage is TRBJ2-1; possible D gene TRBD1, 6 bases. Trimming took off 4 bases at V and 4 bases at J, with 14 bases between the two ends. CDR1 is MNHEY, CDR2 SVGEGT, per germline. The length of the CDR3 is 15 residues.

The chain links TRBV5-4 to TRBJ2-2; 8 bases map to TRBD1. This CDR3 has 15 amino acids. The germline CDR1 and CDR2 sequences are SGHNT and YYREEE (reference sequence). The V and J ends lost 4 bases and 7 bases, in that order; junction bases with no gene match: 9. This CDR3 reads CASSVPGGVGGELFF. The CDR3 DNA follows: TGTGCCAGCAGCGTTCCAGGGGGCGTCGGCGGGGAGCTGTTTTTT.

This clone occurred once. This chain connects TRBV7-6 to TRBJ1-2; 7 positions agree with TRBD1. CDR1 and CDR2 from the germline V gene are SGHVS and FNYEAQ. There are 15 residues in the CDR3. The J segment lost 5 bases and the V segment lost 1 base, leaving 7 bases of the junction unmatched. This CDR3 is CASSLEQGSFYGYTF. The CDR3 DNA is TGTGCCAGCAGCTTAGAACAGGGGTCCTTTTATGGCTACACCTTC.

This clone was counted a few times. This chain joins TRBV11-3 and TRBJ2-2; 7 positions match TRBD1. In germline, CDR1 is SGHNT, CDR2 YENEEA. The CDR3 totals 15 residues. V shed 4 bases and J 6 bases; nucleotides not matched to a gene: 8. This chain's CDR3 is CASSSRQGFPGELFF. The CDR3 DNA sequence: TGTGCCAGCAGCTCGCGACAGGGTTTCCCCGGGGAGCTGTTTTTT.

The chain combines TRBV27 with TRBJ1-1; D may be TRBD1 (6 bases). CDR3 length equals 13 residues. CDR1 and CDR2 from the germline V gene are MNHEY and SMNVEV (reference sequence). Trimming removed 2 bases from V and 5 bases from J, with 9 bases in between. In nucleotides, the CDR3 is TGTGCCAGCAGTTTACAGGGGCCAACTGAAGCTTTCTTT. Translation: CASSLQGPTEAFF.

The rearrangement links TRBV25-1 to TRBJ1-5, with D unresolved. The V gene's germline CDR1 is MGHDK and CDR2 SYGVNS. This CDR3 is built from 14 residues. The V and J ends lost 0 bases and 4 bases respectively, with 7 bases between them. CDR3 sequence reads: CASSEYQNNQPQHF. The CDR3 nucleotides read TGTGCCAGCAGTGAATATCAGAATAATCAGCCCCAGCATTTT.